A selection of T cell receptor beta chains follows, all from one sample in a study of blood T cell repertoires in COVID-19. Assay: immunoSEQ multiplex PCR; the TCRdb copy retains only in-frame clones and omits some. The sample carries roughly 74,000 clones, around 90% recorded once. Sequenced sample: peripheral blood. The receptors here all came from a woman at least 80 years old with active or convalescent COVID-19. CDR3s include the opening cysteine and the closing phenylalanine or tryptophan. The D gene is left open where the match is weak. Size is stated for part of the rows, as once, few or many counts, or as a class when the clone is expanded.

d_call: TRBD1
v_call: TRBV20-1
clone_size: -
j_call: TRBJ2-2
cdr3_aa: CSASGTVNTGELFF
cdr3_nt: TGCAGTGCTAGTGGGACAGTGAACACCGGGGAGCTGTTTTTT

d_call: TRBD1
v_call: TRBV2
clone_size: -
j_call: TRBJ1-2
cdr3_aa: CASRGGQANYGYTF
cdr3_nt: TGTGCCAGCAGAGGCGGACAGGCCAACTATGGCTACACCTTC

d_call: -
v_call: TRBV20-1
clone_size: once
j_call: TRBJ2-3
cdr3_aa: CSVGGDTQYF
cdr3_nt: TGCAGTGTGGGGGGTGATACGCAGTATTTT

d_call: -
v_call: TRBV3-1/TRBV3-2
clone_size: -
j_call: TRBJ2-3
cdr3_aa: CASSPRQRTDTQYF
cdr3_nt: TGTGCCAGCAGCCCTCGACAGCGCACAGATACGCAGTATTTT

d_call: -
v_call: TRBV19
clone_size: -
j_call: TRBJ2-7
cdr3_aa: CASSITGTYEQYF
cdr3_nt: TGTGCCAGTAGTATCACAGGAACCTACGAGCAGTACTTC

d_call: -
v_call: TRBV10-3
clone_size: -
j_call: TRBJ1-1
cdr3_aa: CAISESRTPGRRETEAFF
cdr3_nt: TGTGCCATCAGTGAGTCGAGAACTCCAGGAAGACGGGAGACTGAAGCTTTCTTT

d_call: TRBD1
v_call: TRBV19
clone_size: -
j_call: TRBJ1-4
cdr3_aa: CASSRAAQGATNEKLFF
cdr3_nt: TGTGCCAGTAGTAGGGCGGCACAGGGGGCAACTAATGAAAAACTGTTTTTT

d_call: -
v_call: TRBV4-3
clone_size: -
j_call: TRBJ2-3
cdr3_aa: CASSLRGAGDTQYF
cdr3_nt: TGCGCCAGCAGTCTCCGGGGGGCAGGCGATACGCAGTATTTT

d_call: -
v_call: TRBV15
clone_size: -
j_call: TRBJ2-7
cdr3_aa: CATSRDWPYEQYF
cdr3_nt: TGTGCCACCAGCAGAGATTGGCCCTACGAGCAGTACTTC

d_call: TRBD2
v_call: TRBV7-2
clone_size: -
j_call: TRBJ2-7
cdr3_aa: CASSFSGGAYEQYF
cdr3_nt: TGTGCCAGCAGCTTTAGCGGGGGGGCCTACGAGCAGTACTTC

d_call: -
v_call: TRBV15
clone_size: -
j_call: TRBJ2-3
cdr3_aa: CATSRDIGDTQYF
cdr3_nt: TGTGCCACCAGCAGAGATATCGGGGATACGCAGTATTTT

d_call: -
v_call: TRBV4-2
clone_size: -
j_call: TRBJ2-1
cdr3_aa: CASSPDTNEQFF
cdr3_nt: TGTGCCAGCAGCCCGGACACAAATGAGCAGTTCTTC

d_call: -
v_call: TRBV6-2/TRBV6-3
clone_size: -
j_call: TRBJ1-2
cdr3_aa: CASSHGSYGYTF
cdr3_nt: TGTGCCAGCAGTCACGGGAGCTATGGCTACACCTTC

d_call: -
v_call: TRBV3-1/TRBV3-2
clone_size: -
j_call: TRBJ2-7
cdr3_aa: CASSHLSYEQYF
cdr3_nt: TGTGCCAGCAGCCATCTTTCCTACGAGCAGTACTTC

d_call: TRBD1
v_call: TRBV2
clone_size: -
j_call: TRBJ1-2
cdr3_aa: CASRLQGNYGYTF
cdr3_nt: TGTGCCAGCAGATTACAGGGGAACTATGGCTACACCTTC

d_call: -
v_call: TRBV18
clone_size: -
j_call: TRBJ2-6
cdr3_aa: CASSTQGSSGANVLTF
cdr3_nt: TGTGCCAGCTCAACCCAGGGTTCCTCTGGGGCCAACGTCCTGACTTTC

d_call: -
v_call: TRBV5-1
clone_size: -
j_call: TRBJ2-3
cdr3_aa: CASSFGDTQYF
cdr3_nt: TGCGCCAGCAGCTTCGGAGATACGCAGTATTTT

d_call: TRBD1
v_call: TRBV6-2/TRBV6-3
clone_size: -
j_call: TRBJ2-7
cdr3_aa: CASSKTGTGLYEQYF
cdr3_nt: TGTGCCAGCAGTAAAACCGGGACAGGGCTTTACGAGCAGTACTTC

d_call: -
v_call: TRBV7-2
clone_size: -
j_call: TRBJ2-5
cdr3_aa: CASSLGGGLQETQYF
cdr3_nt: TGTGCCAGCAGCTTAGGGGGGGGGCTCCAAGAGACCCAGTACTTC

d_call: -
v_call: TRBV18
clone_size: once
j_call: TRBJ2-5
cdr3_aa: CASSPRWGVEETQYF
cdr3_nt: TGTGCCAGCTCACCACGGTGGGGGGTTGAGGAGACCCAGTACTTC

d_call: -
v_call: TRBV13
clone_size: -
j_call: TRBJ1-5
cdr3_aa: CASSLKGSNQPQHF
cdr3_nt: TGTGCCAGCAGCTTAAAGGGGAGCAATCAGCCCCAGCATTTT

d_call: TRBD2
v_call: TRBV5-4
clone_size: -
j_call: TRBJ2-1
cdr3_aa: CASSSGTSATYNEQFF
cdr3_nt: TGTGCCAGCAGCTCAGGGACTAGCGCAACCTACAATGAGCAGTTCTTC

d_call: TRBD2
v_call: TRBV27
clone_size: -
j_call: TRBJ2-3
cdr3_aa: CASRSSGTSKGTQYF
cdr3_nt: TGTGCCAGCAGATCCTCCGGGACTAGCAAGGGTACGCAGTATTTT

d_call: -
v_call: TRBV13
clone_size: -
j_call: TRBJ1-3
cdr3_aa: CASSLDGGAGYSGNTIYF
cdr3_nt: TGTGCCAGCAGCTTAGACGGGGGAGCAGGATACTCTGGAAACACCATATATTTT

d_call: -
v_call: TRBV28
clone_size: -
j_call: TRBJ1-5
cdr3_aa: CASSFARRRRNQPQHF
cdr3_nt: TGTGCCAGCAGTTTTGCCAGGAGGAGGCGCAATCAGCCCCAGCATTTT

d_call: -
v_call: TRBV19
clone_size: -
j_call: TRBJ2-2
cdr3_aa: CASRSGHLNTGELFF
cdr3_nt: TGTGCCAGTAGGTCAGGGCACCTGAACACCGGGGAGCTGTTTTTT

d_call: -
v_call: TRBV7-2
clone_size: -
j_call: TRBJ2-7
cdr3_aa: CASSLAPGSYEQYF
cdr3_nt: TGTGCCAGCAGCTTAGCGCCAGGCTCCTACGAGCAGTACTTC

d_call: TRBD1
v_call: TRBV19
clone_size: -
j_call: TRBJ1-5
cdr3_aa: CASSLGKGAWNQPQHF
cdr3_nt: TGTGCCAGTAGCCTAGGGAAGGGGGCGTGGAATCAGCCCCAGCATTTT

d_call: -
v_call: TRBV7-9
clone_size: -
j_call: TRBJ2-3
cdr3_aa: CASSLRGQTDTQYF
cdr3_nt: TGTGCCAGCAGCTTAAGAGGACAGACAGATACGCAGTATTTT

d_call: -
v_call: TRBV5-6
clone_size: -
j_call: TRBJ1-5
cdr3_aa: CASSLRVGAEDQPQHF
cdr3_nt: TGTGCCAGCAGCCTACGCGTTGGGGCTGAGGATCAGCCCCAGCATTTT

d_call: -
v_call: TRBV6-5
clone_size: -
j_call: TRBJ2-1
cdr3_aa: CASSYSTSRSNEQFF
cdr3_nt: TGTGCCAGCAGTTACTCGACTTCGCGTTCCAATGAGCAGTTCTTC

d_call: TRBD2
v_call: TRBV24-1
clone_size: -
j_call: TRBJ2-1
cdr3_aa: CATSDFGSGGDSYNEQFF
cdr3_nt: TGTGCCACCAGTGATTTTGGTAGCGGGGGAGACTCCTACAATGAGCAGTTCTTC

d_call: TRBD2
v_call: TRBV13
clone_size: -
j_call: TRBJ2-3
cdr3_aa: CASSPGPGLAGEDTQYF
cdr3_nt: TGTGCCAGCAGCCCAGGACCGGGACTAGCGGGAGAAGATACGCAGTATTTT

d_call: TRBD1
v_call: TRBV27
clone_size: -
j_call: TRBJ1-2
cdr3_aa: CASSSWDRVSNGYTF
cdr3_nt: TGTGCCAGCAGTTCCTGGGACAGGGTTTCGAATGGCTACACCTTC

d_call: -
v_call: TRBV5-1
clone_size: -
j_call: TRBJ1-6
cdr3_aa: CASSLESGYISPLHF
cdr3_nt: TGCGCCAGCAGCTTGGAATCAGGCTATATATCACCCCTCCACTTT

d_call: TRBD1
v_call: TRBV18
clone_size: -
j_call: TRBJ1-5
cdr3_aa: CASSPTGGDQPQHF
cdr3_nt: TGTGCCAGCTCACCGACAGGGGGTGATCAGCCCCAGCATTTT

d_call: -
v_call: TRBV4-2
clone_size: -
j_call: TRBJ1-1
cdr3_aa: CASSHSDRNTEAFF
cdr3_nt: TGTGCCAGCAGCCACTCTGACAGGAACACTGAAGCTTTCTTT

d_call: -
v_call: TRBV19
clone_size: -
j_call: TRBJ1-1
cdr3_aa: CASNKGLLNTEAFF
cdr3_nt: TGTGCCAGTAATAAGGGGTTACTGAACACTGAAGCTTTCTTT

d_call: -
v_call: TRBV25-1
clone_size: few
j_call: TRBJ2-7
cdr3_aa: CASSERVGATTGEQYF
cdr3_nt: TGTGCCAGCAGTGAACGGGTAGGGGCTACTACGGGCGAGCAGTACTTC

d_call: TRBD1
v_call: TRBV29-1
clone_size: -
j_call: TRBJ2-5
cdr3_aa: CSLTYRGRGETQYF
cdr3_nt: TGCAGCCTGACTTACAGGGGGCGCGGAGAGACCCAGTACTTC

d_call: TRBD1
v_call: TRBV2
clone_size: few
j_call: TRBJ1-2
cdr3_aa: CASTDRGGYTF
cdr3_nt: TGTGCCAGCACGGACAGGGGTGGCTACACCTTC

d_call: -
v_call: TRBV28
clone_size: -
j_call: TRBJ1-1
cdr3_aa: CASTLGGLNTEAFF
cdr3_nt: TGTGCCAGCACCTTAGGAGGGCTGAACACTGAAGCTTTCTTT

d_call: -
v_call: TRBV24-1
clone_size: -
j_call: TRBJ1-3
cdr3_aa: CATSDPTETGNTIYF
cdr3_nt: TGTGCCACCAGTGATCCGACAGAGACTGGAAACACCATATATTTT

d_call: -
v_call: TRBV21-1
clone_size: -
j_call: TRBJ2-6
cdr3_aa: CASSKDSAGANVLTF
cdr3_nt: TGTGCCAGCAGCAAAGATAGCGCTGGGGCCAACGTCCTGACTTTC

d_call: TRBD1
v_call: TRBV19
clone_size: -
j_call: TRBJ2-7
cdr3_aa: CASSLLTGGNYEQYF
cdr3_nt: TGTGCCAGTAGTCTCCTGACAGGGGGCAACTACGAGCAGTACTTC

d_call: TRBD1
v_call: TRBV30
clone_size: -
j_call: TRBJ1-5
cdr3_aa: CAWTSDRASNQPQHF
cdr3_nt: TGTGCCTGGACCTCAGACAGGGCTAGCAATCAGCCCCAGCATTTT

d_call: TRBD2
v_call: TRBV12-5
clone_size: -
j_call: TRBJ2-2
cdr3_aa: CASGSGLHDTGELFF
cdr3_nt: TGTGCTAGTGGTTCGGGACTACATGACACCGGGGAGCTGTTTTTT

d_call: -
v_call: TRBV5-1
clone_size: -
j_call: TRBJ1-1
cdr3_aa: CASSGGRVMNTEAFF
cdr3_nt: TGCGCCAGCAGCGGGGGGAGGGTCATGAACACTGAAGCTTTCTTT

d_call: -
v_call: TRBV4-3
clone_size: -
j_call: TRBJ1-2
cdr3_aa: CASSQDFAGHTYGYTF
cdr3_nt: TGCGCCAGCAGCCAAGACTTTGCAGGGCACACCTATGGCTACACCTTC

d_call: TRBD2
v_call: TRBV9
clone_size: once
j_call: TRBJ2-1
cdr3_aa: CASSVSGGRGSYNEQFF
cdr3_nt: TGTGCCAGCAGCGTATCGGGAGGGCGGGGATCCTACAATGAGCAGTTCTTC

d_call: TRBD1
v_call: TRBV18
clone_size: -
j_call: TRBJ2-3
cdr3_aa: CASSPRRRDRGRDTQYF
cdr3_nt: TGTGCCAGCTCACCACGGCGCCGGGACAGGGGAAGAGATACGCAGTATTTT

d_call: TRBD2
v_call: TRBV7-8
clone_size: -
j_call: TRBJ2-7
cdr3_aa: CASSTQLAGGPTISHEQYF
cdr3_nt: TGTGCCAGCAGCACTCAACTAGCGGGAGGGCCCACAATCAGCCACGAGCAGTACTTC